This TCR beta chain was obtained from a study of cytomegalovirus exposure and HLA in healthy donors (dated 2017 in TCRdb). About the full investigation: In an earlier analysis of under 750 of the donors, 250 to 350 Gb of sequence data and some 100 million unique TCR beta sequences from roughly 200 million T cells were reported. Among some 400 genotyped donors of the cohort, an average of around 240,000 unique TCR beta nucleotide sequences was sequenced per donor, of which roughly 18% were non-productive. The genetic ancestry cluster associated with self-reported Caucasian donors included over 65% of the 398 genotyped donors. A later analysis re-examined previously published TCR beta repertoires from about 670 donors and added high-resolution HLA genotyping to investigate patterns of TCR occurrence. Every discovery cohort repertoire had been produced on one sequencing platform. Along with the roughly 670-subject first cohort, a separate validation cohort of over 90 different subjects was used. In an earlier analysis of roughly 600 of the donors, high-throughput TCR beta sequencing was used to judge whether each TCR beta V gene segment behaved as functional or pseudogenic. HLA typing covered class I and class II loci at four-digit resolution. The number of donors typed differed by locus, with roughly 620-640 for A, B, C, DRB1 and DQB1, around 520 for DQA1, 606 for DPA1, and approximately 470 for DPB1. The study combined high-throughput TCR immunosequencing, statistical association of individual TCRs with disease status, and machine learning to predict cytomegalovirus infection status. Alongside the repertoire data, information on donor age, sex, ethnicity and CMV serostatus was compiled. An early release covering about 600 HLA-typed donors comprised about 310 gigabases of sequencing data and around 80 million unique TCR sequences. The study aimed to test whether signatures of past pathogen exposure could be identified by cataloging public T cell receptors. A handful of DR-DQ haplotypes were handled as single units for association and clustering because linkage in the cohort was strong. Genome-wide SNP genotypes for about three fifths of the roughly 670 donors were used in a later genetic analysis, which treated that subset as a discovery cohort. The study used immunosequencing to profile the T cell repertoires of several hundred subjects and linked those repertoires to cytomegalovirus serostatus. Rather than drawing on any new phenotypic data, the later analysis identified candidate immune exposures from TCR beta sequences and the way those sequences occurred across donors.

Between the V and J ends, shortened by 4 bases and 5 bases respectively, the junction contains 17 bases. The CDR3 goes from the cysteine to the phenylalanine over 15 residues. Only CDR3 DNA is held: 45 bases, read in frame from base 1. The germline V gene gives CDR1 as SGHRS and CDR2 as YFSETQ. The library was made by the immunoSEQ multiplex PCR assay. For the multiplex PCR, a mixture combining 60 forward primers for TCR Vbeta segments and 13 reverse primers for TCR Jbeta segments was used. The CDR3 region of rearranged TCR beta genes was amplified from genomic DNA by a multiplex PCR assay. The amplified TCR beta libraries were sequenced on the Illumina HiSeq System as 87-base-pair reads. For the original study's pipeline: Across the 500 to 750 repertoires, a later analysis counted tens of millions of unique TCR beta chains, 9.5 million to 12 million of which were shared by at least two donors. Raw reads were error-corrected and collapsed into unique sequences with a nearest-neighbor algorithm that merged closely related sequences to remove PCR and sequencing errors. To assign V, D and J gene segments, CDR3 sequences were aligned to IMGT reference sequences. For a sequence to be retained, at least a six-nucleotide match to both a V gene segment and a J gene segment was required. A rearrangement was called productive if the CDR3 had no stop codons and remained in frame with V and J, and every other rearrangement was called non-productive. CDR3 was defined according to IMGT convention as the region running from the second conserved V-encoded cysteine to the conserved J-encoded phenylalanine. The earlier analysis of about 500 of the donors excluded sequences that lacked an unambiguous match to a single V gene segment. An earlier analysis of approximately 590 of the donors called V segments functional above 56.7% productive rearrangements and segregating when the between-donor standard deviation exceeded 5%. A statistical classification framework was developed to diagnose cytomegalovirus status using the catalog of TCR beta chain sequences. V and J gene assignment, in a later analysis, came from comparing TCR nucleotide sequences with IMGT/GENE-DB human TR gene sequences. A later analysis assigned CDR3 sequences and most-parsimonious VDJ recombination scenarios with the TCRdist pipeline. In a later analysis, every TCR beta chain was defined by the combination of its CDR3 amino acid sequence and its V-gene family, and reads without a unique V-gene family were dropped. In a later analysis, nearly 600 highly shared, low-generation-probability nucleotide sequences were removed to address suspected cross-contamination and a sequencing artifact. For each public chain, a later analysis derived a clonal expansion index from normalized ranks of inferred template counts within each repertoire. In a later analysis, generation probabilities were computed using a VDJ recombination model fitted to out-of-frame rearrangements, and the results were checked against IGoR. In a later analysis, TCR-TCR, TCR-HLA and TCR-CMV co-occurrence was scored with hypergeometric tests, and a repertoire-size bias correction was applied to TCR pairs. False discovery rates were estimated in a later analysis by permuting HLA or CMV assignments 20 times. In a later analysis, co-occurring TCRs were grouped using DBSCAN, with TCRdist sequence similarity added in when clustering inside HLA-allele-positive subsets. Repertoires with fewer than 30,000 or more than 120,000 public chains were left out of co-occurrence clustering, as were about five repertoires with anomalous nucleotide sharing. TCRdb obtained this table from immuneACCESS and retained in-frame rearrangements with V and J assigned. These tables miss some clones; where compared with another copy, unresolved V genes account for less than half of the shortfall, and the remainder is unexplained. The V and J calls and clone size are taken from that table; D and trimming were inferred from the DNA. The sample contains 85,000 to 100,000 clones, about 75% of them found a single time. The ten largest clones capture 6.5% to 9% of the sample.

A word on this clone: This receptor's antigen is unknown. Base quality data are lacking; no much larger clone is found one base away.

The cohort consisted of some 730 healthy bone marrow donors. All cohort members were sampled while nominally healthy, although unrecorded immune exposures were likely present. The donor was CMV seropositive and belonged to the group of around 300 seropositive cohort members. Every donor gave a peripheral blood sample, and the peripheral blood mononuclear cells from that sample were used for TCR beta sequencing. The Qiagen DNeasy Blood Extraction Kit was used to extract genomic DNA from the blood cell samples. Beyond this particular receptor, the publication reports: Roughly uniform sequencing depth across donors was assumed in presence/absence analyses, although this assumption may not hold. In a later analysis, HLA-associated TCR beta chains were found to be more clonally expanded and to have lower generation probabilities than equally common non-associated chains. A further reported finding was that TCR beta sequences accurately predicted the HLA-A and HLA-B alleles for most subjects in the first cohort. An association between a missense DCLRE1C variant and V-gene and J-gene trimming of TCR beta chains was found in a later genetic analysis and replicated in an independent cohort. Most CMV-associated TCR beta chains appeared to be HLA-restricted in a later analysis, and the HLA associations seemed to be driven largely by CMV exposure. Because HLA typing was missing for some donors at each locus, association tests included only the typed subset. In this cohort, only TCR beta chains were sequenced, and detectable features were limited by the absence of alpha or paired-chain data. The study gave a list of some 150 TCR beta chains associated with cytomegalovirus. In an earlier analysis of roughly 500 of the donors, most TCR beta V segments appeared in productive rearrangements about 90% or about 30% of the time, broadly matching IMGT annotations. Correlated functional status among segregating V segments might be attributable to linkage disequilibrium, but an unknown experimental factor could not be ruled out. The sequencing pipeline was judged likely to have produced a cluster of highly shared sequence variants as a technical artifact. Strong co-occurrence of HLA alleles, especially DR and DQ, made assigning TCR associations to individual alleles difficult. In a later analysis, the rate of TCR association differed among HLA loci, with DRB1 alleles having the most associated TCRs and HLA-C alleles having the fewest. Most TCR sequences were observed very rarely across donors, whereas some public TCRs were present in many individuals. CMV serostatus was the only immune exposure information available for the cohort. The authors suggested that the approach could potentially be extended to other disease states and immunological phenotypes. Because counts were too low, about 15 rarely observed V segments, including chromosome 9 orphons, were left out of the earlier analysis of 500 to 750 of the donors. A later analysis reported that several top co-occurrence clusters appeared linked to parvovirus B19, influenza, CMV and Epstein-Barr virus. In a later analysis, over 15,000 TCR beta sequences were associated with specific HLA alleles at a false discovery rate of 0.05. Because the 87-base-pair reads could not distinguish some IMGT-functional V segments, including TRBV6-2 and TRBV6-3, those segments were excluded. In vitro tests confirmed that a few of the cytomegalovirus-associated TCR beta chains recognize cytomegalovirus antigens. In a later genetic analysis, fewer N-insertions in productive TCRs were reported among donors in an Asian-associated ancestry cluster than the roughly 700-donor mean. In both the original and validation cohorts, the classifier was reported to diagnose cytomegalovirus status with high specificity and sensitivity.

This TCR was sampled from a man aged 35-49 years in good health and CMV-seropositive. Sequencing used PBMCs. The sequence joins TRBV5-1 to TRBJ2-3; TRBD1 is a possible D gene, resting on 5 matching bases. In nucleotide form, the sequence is TGCGCCAGCAGCCCGGTGGGGCAGTCACAAGATACGCAGTATTTT. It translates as CASSPVGQSQDTQYF.